Below are 4 T cell receptor beta chains sequenced from a single sample in a study of T cells expressing NK-cell markers. Using the 5' RACE reads, TCRdb records one entry per CDR3 protein without DNA. This sample's table reports about 300,000 distinct CDR3 sequences. The sample was blood T cells: a sorted CD56 or NKG2C T cell subset, CD4+ or CD8+ T cells, or bulk PBMC T cells (not recorded which). The source is a woman aged 18-70 years in good health.

V usage is TRBV12-3 or TRBV12-4 and J usage is TRBJ2-7; the D call from TCRdb, TRBD1, cannot be confirmed without DNA. CDR3 length: 16 residues. The CDR3 sequence is CASSPVLGLSSYEQYF.

The chain carries TRBV7-8 and TRBJ1-5; no DNA is available, so the TRBD1 call from TCRdb remains unchecked. CDR1 and CDR2 from the germline V gene are SGHVS and FQNEAQ. CDR3 length: 14 residues. CDR3 amino acids: CASSLAQGDQPQHF.

The chain recombines TRBV27 with TRBJ2-7; TCRdb's D gene call, TRBD2, goes unchecked for lack of DNA. The CDR3 extends over 14 amino acids. CDR1 and CDR2 from the germline V gene are MNHEY and SMNVEV (reference sequence). The CDR3 loop is CASSFGARGSEQYF.

The chain joins TRBV20-1 to TRBJ1-1; TCRdb outputs TRBD1, but without DNA this stays unchecked. The CDR3 covers 13 residues. Per the germline V gene, CDR1 is DFQATT and CDR2 is SNEGSKA (reference sequence). CDR3 region: CSESGTGNTEAFF.